The 9 T cell receptor beta chains below all came from one sample that was sequenced in a study of OX40 agonist ivuxolimab in advanced cancers. Produced via immunoSEQ multiplex PCR; TCRdb's table is partial and in-frame only. Of 30,000 to 40,000 clones in the sample, roughly 89% were seen once. Sequenced here: CD4+ or CD8+ T cells sorted from blood, sampled in a trial of the OX40 agonist ivuxolimab. The receptor source for this set is an adult with an advanced solid tumor such as melanoma, head and neck, liver or kidney cancer.

The rearrangement links TRBV4-1 to TRBJ1-4; 9 bases are shared with TRBD1. Germline V gene sequence: CDR1 MGHRA, CDR2 YSYEKL. This CDR3 has 15 residues. J lost 8 bases, V lost 1 base, and 5 bases had no gene match. The CDR3 loop is CASSQVGTGSEKLFF. The CDR3 bases are TGCGCCAGCAGCCAAGTCGGGACAGGGTCCGAAAAACTGTTTTTT.

A note on this clone: Other nucleotide sequences in the sample specify the same CDR3. This chain links TRBV19 with TRBJ1-1, with 8 bases fitting TRBD1. J lost 1 base, V lost 5 bases, and 0 bases had no gene match. Germline V CDR1 and CDR2: LNHDA, SQIVND (reference sequence). This CDR3 has 13 residues. This CDR3 is CASSDRGNTEAFF. CDR3 DNA sequence: TGTGCCAGTAGTGACAGGGGGAACACTGAAGCTTTCTTT.

The chain combines TRBV18 with TRBJ2-1, with D perhaps TRBD2 (5 bases). This CDR3 has 15 residues. The V end lost 0 bases, the J end lost 9 bases, and 15 bases lay between the germline ends. The germline gives CDR1 KGHSH, CDR2 LQKENI. DNA of the CDR3: TGTGCCAGCTCACCACCCAGCGGCATCACCGGTGAGCAGTTCTTC. Encoded protein: CASSPPSGITGEQFF.

This clone has just a few counts. V is TRBV6-1 and J is TRBJ2-1; D is possibly TRBD2 (6 bases). Germline-derived CDR1 and CDR2 are MNHNS and SASEGT. The CDR3 is 16 residues long. The V and J ends lost 3 bases and 4 bases respectively, with 16 bases between them. The CDR3 loop is CASSDLRDSYYNEQFF. For the CDR3, the DNA is TGTGCCAGCAGTGACCTCCGGGACTCTTATTACAATGAGCAGTTCTTC.

The V gene is TRBV25-1, the J gene TRBJ1-4, with unresolved D. This CDR3 contains 12 residues. CDR1 and CDR2 from the germline V gene are MGHDK and SYGVNS. V was clipped by 5 bases and J by 4 bases, with 5 bases between them. The CDR3 protein is CASSFFNEKLFF. The CDR3 DNA follows: TGTGCCAGCAGTTTTTTTAATGAAAAACTGTTTTTT.

The V gene is TRBV9, the J gene TRBJ1-3; 7 nucleotides agree with TRBD1. V lost 0 bases, J lost 0 bases, and 6 bases stayed unmatched. The CDR3 runs 17 residues. The germline V gene encodes CDR1 SGDLS and CDR2 YYNGEE. Here the CDR3 DNA reads TGTGCCAGCAGCGTAGGGGGACAGTTCCTCTCTGGAAACACCATATATTTT. Its protein is CASSVGGQFLSGNTIYF.

This chain joins TRBV15 and TRBJ2-7; TRBD2 matches at 11 bases. V lost 3 bases and J lost 4; bases outside the gene matches: 8. Per germline, CDR1 LNHNV and CDR2 YYDKDF (reference sequence). This CDR3 contains 16 residues. The CDR3 region is CATSSLTSGDSYEQYF. CDR3 DNA: TGTGCCACCAGCAGTCTGACTAGCGGGGACTCATACGAGCAGTACTTC.

The chain joins TRBV2 to TRBJ1-5; 10 nucleotides align to TRBD1. This CDR3 has 16 residues. V was clipped by 4 bases and J by 0 bases; unmatched bases: 3. Germline V gene lookup returns CDR1 SNHLY and CDR2 FYNNEI. The CDR3 DNA sequence: TGTGCCAGCAGTGGGACAGGGGGGAATAGCAATCAGCCCCAGCATTTT. It translates to CASSGTGGNSNQPQHF.

This chain links TRBV2 with TRBJ2-3; 13 bases are shared with TRBD2. This CDR3 region has 16 residues. The V segment lost 7 bases and the J segment 3 bases; nucleotides outside the gene matches: 7. Germline V gene sequence: CDR1 SNHLY, CDR2 FYNNEI. In nucleotides, the CDR3 is TGTGCCAGCAACGGACTAGCGGGAGTTGGTACAGATACGCAGTATTTT. Translated, it gives CASNGLAGVGTDTQYF.